Here is one T cell receptor (beta chain) with its context. Antigen specificity is unknown. The sample is drawn from a study of early stage breast cancer tumors. The wider study: Seven to nine ER+/PR+/HER2- tumors were invasive ductal; a few were invasive lobular. Average read coverage per sample was 9.5 to 10-fold.

Some clones are missing from TCRdb's copy, which holds only in-frame ones; the method was immunoSEQ multiplex PCR. The sample consists of 60,000 to 75,000 clones, roughly 80% of them appearing once. Study-wide results and caveats: Blood repertoires resembled normal breast more than tumor. Compared with adjacent normal breast, tumors showed around 2.7-fold denser, more clonal T cells.

Germline V CDR1 and CDR2: SGHDT, YYEEEE. CDR3 length equals 13 residues. The V and J ends lost 4 bases and 2 bases respectively, with 10 bases between them. This chain links TRBV5-6 with TRBJ2-7; D not certain. Sequenced: blood. This TCR derives from a person aged 35 to 50 with breast cancer. In nucleotides, the CDR3 is TGTGCCAGCAGCATTGACAAACCCTACGAGCAGTACTTC. Translating gives CASSIDKPYEQYF.